Included here is one TCR beta chain sequence, with context. Antigen: not known. The CDR3 loop spans 12 amino acids. Germline V lookup: CDR1 SGHAT, CDR2 FQNNGV. Trimming removed 5 bases at V and 5 bases at J, with 9 bases between. The data were taken from a study of cytomegalovirus exposure and HLA in healthy donors. Study-level results: In a later analysis, HLA-associated beta chains showed higher expansion and lower generation probabilities than comparable chains.

With 60 Vbeta and 13 Jbeta primers, the PCR was carried out. The data were produced by immunoSEQ multiplex PCR, yet TCRdb's version contains in-frame clones alone and is incomplete. The repertoire holds approximately 69,000 clones, with 76% as singletons. The chain joins TRBV11-2 to TRBJ2-5; perhaps TRBD1 as D (5 bases). Material: PBMCs. This sequence originates from a man younger than 35 in good health and CMV-seronegative. The CDR3 DNA reads as TGTGCCAGCAGCAGGCAGGGCGAGACCCAGTACTTC. Protein sequence: CASSRQGETQYF.